This T cell receptor beta chain originates from a study of blood T cells in healthy people across ages. Then a second PCR, running about 7 to 11 cycles, was carried out with a sample-barcoded 5' primer and a J-beta primer mix. Every single cDNA molecule received a tag from a template-switch adaptor with 12 random nucleotides. TCRdb ran MiXCR on the 5' RACE reads and lists one entry per CDR3 protein. Of 700,000 to 800,000 distinct CDR3 sequences listed, approximately 43% are singletons. The CDR3 is made up of 16 amino acids. The sample was blood. This TCR was recovered from a woman aged 55-69 years in good health. V gene TRBV21-1 combines with J gene TRBJ2-7; the table names TRBD1, a call not compared with the DNA. TRBV21-1 is classified as a pseudogene. The CDR3 sequence: CASSKERDTDSYEQYF. The CDR3 DNA follows: TGTGCCAGCAGCAAAGAAAGGGACACTGACTCCTACGAGCAGTACTTC.